The 5 T cell receptor beta chains reported below all come from one sample, sequenced in a study of T-cell reconstitution after alpha-beta-depleted transplantation in children. The library targeted TCRbeta and was prepared with unique molecular identifiers. From the PCR reads, TCRdb called clonotypes with MiXCR, one entry per CDR3 protein. The table lists about 610,000 distinct CDR3 sequences, roughly a tenth of them singletons. The sample here was PBMCs from the stem cell graft donor, taken from the stem cell graft. These receptors were collected from a human donor who donated a stem cell graft to a child with acute myeloid leukemia.

This clonotype has a count of ten or more. The rearrangement uses TRBV28 and TRBJ2-7; D unresolved. Trimming cost V 5 bases and J 7 bases, with 6 bases left between them. There are 10 residues in the CDR3. Per the germline V gene, CDR1 is MDHEN and CDR2 is SYDVKM. The CDR3 is CASSLREQYF. The CDR3 DNA reads TGTGCCAGCAGTCTGCGAGAGCAGTACTTC.

The table lists this clonotype with many counts. The V and J genes are TRBV6-2 or TRBV6-3 and TRBJ2-1; tentative D call: TRBD1 (5 bases). The V gene lost 7 bases and the J gene lost 4 bases, with 14 bases spanning the gap. The CDR3 length is 14 residues. Per germline, CDR1 MNHEY and CDR2 SVGEGT. The chain's CDR3 is CASKDTQGYNEQFF. CDR3 bases: TGTGCCAGCAAAGACACCCAGGGATACAATGAGCAGTTCTTC.

The chain combines TRBV5-4 with TRBJ1-2; 8 bases are shared with TRBD1. Germline V gene data show CDR1 as SGHNT and CDR2 as YYREEE (reference sequence). The junction had 3 bases not matched to a gene; V was cut back by 1 base and J by 1 base. There are 15 residues in the CDR3. DNA of the CDR3: TGTGCCAGCAGCTTGCGACAGGGGTTTAACTATGGCTACACCTTC. Encoded protein: CASSLRQGFNYGYTF.

This clonotype was counted ten times or more. This sequence joins TRBV4-2 and TRBJ2-7; perhaps TRBD2 as D (5 bases). The CDR3 is made up of 14 amino acids. The germline gives CDR1 LGHNA, CDR2 YNFKEQ. Trimming stripped 4 bases from V and 0 bases from J, with 10 bases between. In DNA, the CDR3 is TGTGCCAGCAGCCGGGGAGCAAACTCCTACGAGCAGTACTTC. This translates into CASSRGANSYEQYF.

The rearrangement uses TRBV5-6 and TRBJ2-5, with D perhaps matching TRBD1 (6 bases). V was shortened by 0 bases and J by 5 bases, with 17 bases between the two germline ends. Germline V gene sequence: CDR1 SGHDT, CDR2 YYEEEE. The CDR3 covers 16 residues. CDR3 sequence: CASSLEVKNRAETQYF. As DNA, the CDR3 is TGTGCCAGCAGCTTGGAGGTCAAAAACAGGGCGGAGACCCAGTACTTC. Full variable domain (outside the CDR3, taken from reference TRBV5-6 and TRBJ2-5): DAGVTQSPTHLIKTRGQQVTLRCSPKSGHDTVSWYQQALGQGPQFIFQYYEEEERQRGNFPDRFSGHQFPNYSSELNVNALLLGDSALYLCASSLEVKNRAETQYFGPGTRLLVL.